This TCR beta chain emerged from a study of blood T cell repertoires in COVID-19. The length of the CDR3 is 16 residues. With 4 bases clipped from V and 1 base from J, the junction kept 7 bases outside the gene matches. Per germline, CDR1 SGHRS and CDR2 YFSETQ. Assay: immunoSEQ multiplex PCR; the TCRdb copy retains only in-frame clones and omits some. The table has 150,000 to 200,000 clones, roughly 87% seen once; the top ten hold under 5%. The gene calls are TRBV5-1 and TRBJ2-3; TRBD1 agrees at 9 bases. Material for sequencing was peripheral blood. This TCR was sampled from a woman aged 55-70 years who had recovered from COVID-19. The CDR3 DNA sequence: TGCGCCAGCAGCGCGGGGACAGGGTTTGGCACAGATACGCAGTATTTT. It is translated as CASSAGTGFGTDTQYF. Full variable domain (rest looked up from reference TRBV5-1 and TRBJ2-3): KAGVTQTPRYLIKTRGQQVTLSCSPISGHRSVSWYQQTPGQGLQFLFEYFSETQRNKGNFPGRFSGRQFSNSRSEMNVSTLELGDSALYLCASSAGTGFGTDTQYFGPGTRLTVL.